This TCR beta chain was obtained from a study of cytomegalovirus exposure and HLA in healthy donors. Across the whole study: Out of 350 to 400 genotyped donors, around 80% belonged to the Caucasian-associated ancestry cluster. Study observations and caveats: DRB1 had the most TCR associations and HLA-C the fewest, a later analysis found, with rates varying by HLA locus. The productive fraction for most TCR beta V segments was about 87% or about 30% in an earlier analysis. Investigators reported over 150 TCR beta chains as tied to cytomegalovirus.

Germline CDR1 and CDR2: SQVTM and ANQGSEA. The V and J ends lost 3 bases and 6 bases, in that order; junction bases with no gene match: 7. The CDR3 extends over 13 amino acids. In the PCR, 60 Vbeta and 13 Jbeta primers were used. Assay used: immunoSEQ multiplex PCR; TCRdb lists only in-frame clones, some missing. The sample shows a few hundred thousand clones, over 60% of them seen only once. Comments on this clone: Its cognate antigen is unknown.

This clonotype originated in a man aged 18 to 29 in good health and CMV-seronegative. The specimen sequenced was PBMCs. The rearrangement links TRBV29-1 to TRBJ1-1; 7 bases fit TRBD1. CDR3 protein: CSVDRQGDAEAFF. The CDR3 DNA sequence: TGCAGCGTTGACAGGCAGGGGGATGCTGAAGCTTTCTTT.